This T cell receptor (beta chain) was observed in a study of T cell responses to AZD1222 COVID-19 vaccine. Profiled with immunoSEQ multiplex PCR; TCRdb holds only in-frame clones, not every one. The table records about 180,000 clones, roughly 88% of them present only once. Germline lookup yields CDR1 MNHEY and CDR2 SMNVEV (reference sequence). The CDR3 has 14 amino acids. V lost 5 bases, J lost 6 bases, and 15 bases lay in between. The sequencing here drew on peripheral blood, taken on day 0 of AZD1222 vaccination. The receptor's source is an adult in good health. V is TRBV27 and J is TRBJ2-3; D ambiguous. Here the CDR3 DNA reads TGTGCCAGCAGTCCCCGCCTTGCCGCGGATACGCAGTATTTT. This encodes CASSPRLAADTQYF.